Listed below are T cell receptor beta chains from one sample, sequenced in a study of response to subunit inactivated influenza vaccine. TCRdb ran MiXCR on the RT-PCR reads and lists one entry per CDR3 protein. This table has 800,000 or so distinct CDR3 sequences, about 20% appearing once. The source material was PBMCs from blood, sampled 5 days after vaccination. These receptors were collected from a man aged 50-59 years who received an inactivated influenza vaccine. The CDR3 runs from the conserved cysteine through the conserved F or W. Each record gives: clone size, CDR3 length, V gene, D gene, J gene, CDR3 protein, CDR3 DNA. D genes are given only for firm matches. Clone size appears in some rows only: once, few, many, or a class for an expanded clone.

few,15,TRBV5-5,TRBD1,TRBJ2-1,CASSSAPTGDNEQFF,TGTGCCAGCAGCTCGGCCCCGACAGGGGACAATGAGCAGTTCTTC
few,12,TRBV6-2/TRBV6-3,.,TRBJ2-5,CASTTLEETQYF,TGTGCCAGCACCACATTAGAGGAGACCCAGTACTTC
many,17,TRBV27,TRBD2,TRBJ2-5,CASSLLGASGSQETQYF,TGTGCCAGCAGTTTATTAGGAGCTAGCGGGAGCCAAGAGACCCAGTACTTC
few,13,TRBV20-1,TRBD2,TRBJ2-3,CSGFSGSTDTQYF,TGCAGTGGATTTAGCGGGAGCACAGATACGCAGTATTTT
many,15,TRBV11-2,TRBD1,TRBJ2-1,CASSYRGYLYNEQFF,TGTGCCAGCAGCTACAGGGGATACCTATACAATGAGCAGTTCTTC
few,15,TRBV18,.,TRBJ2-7,CASSPTGLGAREQYF,TGTGCCAGCTCACCAACGGGACTGGGGGCTAGGGAGCAGTACTTC
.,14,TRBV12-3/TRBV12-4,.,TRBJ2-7,CASSLEPMDRGQYF,TGTGCCAGCAGTTTGGAACCTATGGATCGGGGGCAGTACTTC
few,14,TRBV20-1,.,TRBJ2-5,CSALDGTAQETQYF,TGCAGTGCACTCGACGGGACGGCGCAAGAGACCCAGTACTTC
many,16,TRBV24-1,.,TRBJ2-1,CATSDPGYTDVNEQFF,TGTGCCACCAGTGATCCCGGGTATACAGATGTAAATGAGCAGTTCTTC
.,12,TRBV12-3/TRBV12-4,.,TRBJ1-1,CASRMGNTEAFF,TGTGCCAGCAGGATGGGGAACACTGAAGCTTTCTTT
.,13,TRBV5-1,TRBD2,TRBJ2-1,CASRLGLAGEKFF,TGCGCCAGCAGACTGGGACTAGCGGGGGAGAAGTTCTTC
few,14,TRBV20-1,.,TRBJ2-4,CSAAGQIAKNIQYF,TGCAGTGCGGCCGGACAAATAGCCAAAAACATTCAGTACTTC
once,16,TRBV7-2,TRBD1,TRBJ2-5,CASSLLLGTGRETQYF,TGTGCCAGCAGCTTATTACTCGGGACAGGGAGGGAGACCCAGTACTTC
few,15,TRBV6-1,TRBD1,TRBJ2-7,CASREPGQGIYEQYF,TGTGCCAGCAGAGAACCGGGACAGGGGATCTACGAGCAGTACTTC
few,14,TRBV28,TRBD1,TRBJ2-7,CASKKQGVAYEQYF,TGTGCCAGCAAGAAACAGGGGGTGGCCTACGAGCAGTACTTC
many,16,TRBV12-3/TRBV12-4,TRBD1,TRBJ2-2,CASSFPGQGNTGELFF,TGTGCCAGCAGCTTTCCCGGACAGGGTAACACCGGGGAGCTGTTTTTT
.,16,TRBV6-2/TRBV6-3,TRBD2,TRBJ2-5,CASSYRTSGSRKTQYF,TGTGCCAGCAGTTATCGCACTAGCGGGAGTAGGAAGACCCAGTACTTC
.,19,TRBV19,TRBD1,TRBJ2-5,CASSIGWIDRTGQRETQYF,TGTGCCAGTAGTATTGGTTGGATCGATAGGACAGGACAGAGAGAGACCCAGTACTTC
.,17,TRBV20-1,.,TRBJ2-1,CSARDSGVARSYNEQFF,TGCAGTGCTAGAGACTCCGGGGTAGCGCGGTCCTACAATGAGCAGTTCTTC
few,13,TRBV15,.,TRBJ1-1,CATSRVRGTEAFF,TGTGCCACCAGCAGAGTGCGGGGCACTGAAGCTTTCTTT
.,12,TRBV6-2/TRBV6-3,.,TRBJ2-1,CASSRRAREQFF,TGTGCCAGCAGTCGGAGGGCCAGGGAGCAGTTCTTC
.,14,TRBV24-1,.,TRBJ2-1,CATSVMRTRNEQFF,TGTGCCACCAGTGTGATGAGAACTCGCAATGAGCAGTTCTTC
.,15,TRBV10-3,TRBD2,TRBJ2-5,CAIRPSGSDGETQYF,TGTGCCATCAGACCCAGCGGGAGTGACGGAGAGACCCAGTACTTC
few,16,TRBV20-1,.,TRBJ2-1,CSARDKRPYVYNEQFF,TGCAGTGCTAGAGATAAGAGGCCCTACGTTTACAATGAGCAGTTCTTC
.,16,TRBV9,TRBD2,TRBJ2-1,CASSVAGTSGRYEQFF,TGTGCCAGCAGCGTAGCTGGGACTAGCGGGAGGTATGAGCAGTTCTTC
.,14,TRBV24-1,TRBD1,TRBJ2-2,CATSGQGNTGELFF,TGTGCCACCAGTGGACAGGGGAACACCGGGGAGCTGTTTTTT
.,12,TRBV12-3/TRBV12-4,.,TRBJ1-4,CASSTQGGKLFF,TGTGCCAGCAGTACACAGGGAGGGAAACTGTTTTTT
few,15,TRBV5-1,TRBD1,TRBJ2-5,CASSYYRGLRETQYF,TGCGCCAGCAGCTACTACAGGGGGCTGAGGGAGACCCAGTACTTC
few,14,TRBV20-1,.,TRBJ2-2,CSASNSPGTGELFF,TGCAGTGCTAGTAACAGCCCGGGGACCGGGGAGCTGTTTTTT